The 11 T cell receptor beta chains given below trace back to one sample, sequenced in a study of radiation and T cells in renal cell carcinoma. Measured with immunoSEQ multiplex PCR; TCRdb has only the in-frame clones, and not every one. The table records approximately 8,300 clones, around three fifths of them present only once. Treatment of the sample: 15 Gy SBRT to primary tumor, nephrectomy 4 weeks later. The input for sequencing was tumor tissue, taken from a patient whose treatment included radiotherapy and nephrectomy. These receptors originate from a man between 60 and 75 years old with renal cell carcinoma.

The rearrangement joins TRBV28 to TRBJ1-6; D is ambiguous. The V and J ends lost 5 bases and 6 bases respectively, with 11 bases between them. The CDR3 extends over 14 amino acids. Per germline, CDR1 MDHEN and CDR2 SYDVKM. In DNA form, the CDR3 reads TGTGCCAGCAGTCTCGGAGGTCTTAATTCACCCCTCCACTTT. Translated, it gives CASSLGGLNSPLHF.

This chain joins TRBV19 and TRBJ2-6; D possibly uses TRBD1 or TRBD2 (6 bases each). Germline loops: CDR1 LNHDA, CDR2 SQIVND (reference sequence). The CDR3 loop spans 16 amino acids. With 7 bases removed from V and 3 bases from J, the gap between germline ends came to 16 bases. CDR3 protein: CASTLKGGGGANVLTF. The CDR3 coding sequence is TGTGCCAGTACCTTAAAGGGGGGCGGTGGGGCCAACGTCCTGACTTTC.

This sequence joins TRBV18 and TRBJ1-4, with TRBD1 as a possible D gene (5 bases). The V end was cut by 1 base, the J end by 5 bases, with 8 bases between. This CDR3 comprises 14 residues. Germline CDR1 and CDR2: KGHSH and LQKENI. CDR3 in amino acids: CASSPRQLNEKLFF. DNA for the CDR3: TGTGCCAGCTCACCACGACAGCTAAATGAAAAACTGTTTTTT.

J is TRBJ2-2 and V is TRBV11-3; 7 bases align to TRBD1. Losses at the gene ends were 5 bases for V and 4 bases for J; bases not matched to a gene: 4. CDR3 length equals 14 residues. Germline loops: CDR1 SGHNT, CDR2 YENEEA. Here the CDR3 DNA reads TGTGCCAGCAGCCCCGGGACAGTCACCGGGGAGCTGTTTTTT. This codes for CASSPGTVTGELFF. Full variable domain (outside the CDR3, taken from reference TRBV11-3 and TRBJ2-2): EAGVVQSPRYKIIEKKQPVAFWCNPISGHNTLYWYLQNLGQGPELLIRYENEEAVDDSQLPKDRFSAERLKGVDSTLKIQPAELGDSAVYLCASSPGTVTGELFFGEGSRLTVL.

This clone has just a few counts. The chain employs TRBV28 and TRBJ2-7, with no clear D. Per germline, CDR1 MDHEN and CDR2 SYDVKM. CDR3 length: 13 residues. Trimming removed 5 bases at V and 3 bases at J, with 11 bases between. As DNA, the CDR3 is TGTGCCAGCAGTCCCACCTTATACTACGAGCAGTACTTC. This encodes CASSPTLYYEQYF.

The chain has TRBV7-9 and TRBJ2-7; TRBD2 matches at 10 bases. Unmatched junction bases numbered 2, after V lost 0 bases and J lost 9 bases. Germline lookup yields CDR1 SEHNR and CDR2 FQNEAQ (reference sequence). The CDR3 runs to 13 residues. The CDR3 loop is CASSLAGLAMQYF. CDR3 DNA sequence: TGTGCCAGCAGCTTAGCGGGACTAGCGATGCAGTACTTC.

CDR3 loop: CASSPSGRRETQYF. The CDR3 DNA reads as TGTGCCAGCTCACCGAGCGGGAGACGAGAGACCCAGTACTTC. This sequence joins TRBV18 and TRBJ2-5; 8 nucleotides line up with TRBD2. This CDR3 spans 14 amino acids. CDR1 KGHSH and CDR2 LQKENI come from the germline V gene. After removal of 3 bases from V and 4 bases from J, the junction contained 4 bases not matched to a gene.

By share of the sample, this clone is medium-sized. The rearrangement uses TRBV28 and TRBJ1-5; TRBD1 matches 7 bases. V gave up 7 bases and J gave up 4 bases; unmatched junction bases: 4. This CDR3 contains 13 residues. The germline CDR1 and CDR2 sequences are MDHEN and SYDVKM. CDR3 in amino acids: CASTIQGNQPQHF. In DNA, the CDR3 is TGTGCCAGCACCATACAGGGGAATCAGCCCCAGCATTTT.

CDR3 protein: CSVQTSGEETQYF. The CDR3 region has the DNA TGCAGCGTTCAAACTAGCGGGGAAGAGACCCAGTACTTC. This chain joins TRBV29-1 and TRBJ2-5, with 10 bases aligning to TRBD2. J lost 3 bases, V lost 5 bases, and 3 bases had no gene match. The CDR3 is 13 amino acids. Germline CDR1 is SQVTM and CDR2 is ANQGSEA.

The chain has TRBV28 and TRBJ2-7; D is unclear. CDR1 and CDR2 from the germline V gene are MDHEN and SYDVKM. The V end was cut by 8 bases, the J end by 6 bases, with 8 bases between. This CDR3 is 10 amino acids long. CDR3 sequence reads: CASGPTEQYF. Here the CDR3 DNA reads TGTGCCAGCGGGCCTACCGAGCAGTACTTC.

This clone is termed medium-sized (0.01 to 0.1%). CDR3 loop: CASQPGGWDTEAFF. The CDR3 DNA is TGCGCCAGCCAACCGGGGGGTTGGGACACTGAAGCTTTCTTT. V usage is TRBV5-1 and J usage is TRBJ1-1, with D possibly matching TRBD1 (5 bases). The CDR3 loop spans 14 amino acids. CDR1 SGHRS and CDR2 YFSETQ come from the germline V gene. V dropped 7 bases and J dropped 3 bases, with 16 bases sitting between them.